This TCR beta chain came from a study of beta chain features in type 1 diabetes. Study context: Cell yields, gender and age were similar in healthy donors and patients.

Expressed TCRB transcripts were sequenced after all isolated RNA was converted to cDNA. Method: immunoSEQ multiplex PCR; TCRdb's copy keeps in-frame clones and lacks some. The data show under 950,000 clones, roughly a sixth seen once. Turning to this clone: What it binds is unknown. Other DNA variants within this sample encode the same CDR3.

Study-level findings and limits: Any role of HLA type in TCRB rearrangement remained unresolved here.

V was pared by 5 bases and J by 2 bases, with 7 bases between. Looked up from germline, CDR1 is SGHTA and CDR2 is FQGNSA. The CDR3 length is 12 residues. Sorted CD4+ subsets: naive, central memory, regulatory, stem cell-like memory (CD45RO/CCR7/CD25/CD127/CD95/CD27 panel). The clonotype was recovered from a woman aged 18-30 years in good health. Sequenced: naive CD4+ T cells from blood. This chain uses TRBV7-2 with TRBJ2-7; D remains ambiguous. CDR3 sequence (DNA): TGTGCCAGCAGCCGAACGACCTACGAGCAGTACTTC. It codes for CASSRTTYEQYF.